This is a list of T cell receptor beta chains from one sample in a study of cytomegalovirus exposure and HLA in healthy donors. TCRdb's table, derived via immunoSEQ multiplex PCR, lists solely in-frame clones and lacks some. The data show 100,000 to 150,000 clones, around 78% seen once. Sequencing was done on a sample of PBMCs. These receptors originate from a woman between 40 and 50 years old in good health and CMV-seronegative. Both conserved end residues are part of each CDR3.

v_gene | CDR3aa
TRBV2 | CASSVFGGADTQYF
TRBV19 | CASNLGLFKGQYF
TRBV4-1 | CASSQEDRQGVEQFF
TRBV19 | CASSTLTGGKINTEAFF
TRBV11-2 | CASSPRTSGRDEQYF
TRBV7-2 | CASSLGLAGVETQYF
TRBV21-1 | CASSKNLGQGVSYSNQPQHF
TRBV6-6 | CASSSYGYYAFF
TRBV11-2 | CASSMRLTSGRLNEQFF
TRBV7-3 | CASSLGPPQGSYEQYF
TRBV27 | CASSLLSGRATDTQYF
TRBV6-6 | CASSYSPVSYEQYF
TRBV29-1 | CSVGGGLAGVSHNEQFF
TRBV28 | CASSQGSKNSQYF
TRBV11-2 | CASSLNGHITDTQYF
TRBV7-9 | CASSLGLERYTF
TRBV7-9 | CSSSPFRLGTEAFF
TRBV19 | CASSLDTEKTQYF
TRBV5-1 | CASSLGASPVNEQFF
TRBV9 | CASSVGLASGKHRSYNEQFF
TRBV19 | CASSIATANTEAFF
TRBV28 | CASSFTGLNQPQHF
TRBV6-5 | CASSRRGGSGEQFF
TRBV5-6 | CASSPGLAGLEQYF
TRBV7-9 | CASSFGTGDLYEQYF
TRBV28 | CASSPGGVAYNEQFF
TRBV5-4 | CASSAGQGFGYTF
TRBV6-5 | CASSYGQGSDGYTF
TRBV28 | CASSPGTSGDYEQYF
TRBV5-8 | CASSDQGNIGELFF
TRBV28 | CASPPTSGLSSYEQYF
TRBV27 | CASSFSSRGQWNTEAFF
TRBV28 | CASSLSGSENTGELFF
TRBV9 | CASSARTDNSPLHF
TRBV10-3 | CAISESTYEQYF
TRBV5-1 | CASSRTSGYEQYF
TRBV7-9 | CASSLPQPLAGISYEQYF
TRBV7-2 | CASSFLGQGTEAFF
TRBV7-9 | CASSLRASGVRDTQYF
TRBV6-5 | CASTQDSSGANVLTF
TRBV11-1 | CASSLGGLAATQYF
TRBV7-9 | CASSLAYGTDTQYF
TRBV28 | CASSPALAGLWETQYF
TRBV5-1 | CASSPDPGQGADTQYF
TRBV7-2 | CASSTQRTGGSETQYF
TRBV27 | CASSMGLAGGPDTQYF
TRBV6-5 | CASRKGLAGTQYF
TRBV28 | CASSLLGLAREQYF